Listed below are T cell receptor beta chains from one sample, sequenced in a study of vaccination and CD4 T cells after COVID-19. These receptors lack a known antigen. Each CDR3 protein is one row after TCRdb ran MiXCR on the PCR reads. This table has fewer than 25,000 distinct CDR3 sequences, approximately 40% appearing once. The source material was CD4+ T cells from blood, cultured in vitro, sampled about 7 months after SARS-CoV-2 vaccination. All receptors come from a human donor who had recovered from COVID-19. CDR3s include the opening cysteine and the closing phenylalanine or tryptophan. The D gene is left open where the match is weak. The size of a clone is reported for some rows only, either as once, few or many, or as a class for expanded clones.

d_gene,v_gene,abundance,j_gene,CDR3nt,CDR3aa
NA,TRBV7-3,NA,TRBJ1-1,TGTGCCAGCAGCTTACTCGGACAGAACACTGAAGCTTTCTTT,CASSLLGQNTEAFF
NA,TRBV7-9,NA,TRBJ1-1,TGTGCCAGCGCGCGAGGCACTGAAGCTTTCTTT,CASARGTEAFF
NA,TRBV20-1,NA,TRBJ2-2,TGCAGTGCTAGAGATATGGGCAACCCGGGGGAGCTGTTTTTT,CSARDMGNPGELFF
NA,TRBV15,NA,TRBJ1-3,TGTGCCACCAGCAGAGGAGGGGGTCTCTCTGGAAACACCATATATTTT,CATSRGGGLSGNTIYF
NA,TRBV5-8,NA,TRBJ2-7,TGTGCCAGCAGCTTTATGCCCCCCGAGCAGTACTTC,CASSFMPPEQYF
TRBD1,TRBV20-1,NA,TRBJ1-4,TGCAGTGCTTACTCGGTGGACAGGGAGGGTGAAAAACTGTTTTTT,CSAYSVDREGEKLFF
NA,TRBV20-1,NA,TRBJ2-7,TGCAGTGCTAGGAATTACGAGCAGTACTTC,CSARNYEQYF
NA,TRBV20-1,NA,TRBJ1-1,TGCAGTGTCCTAGGGGGAAACACTGAAGCTTTCTTT,CSVLGGNTEAFF
NA,TRBV11-1,NA,TRBJ2-5,TGTGCCAGCAGCTTAGCGTTGGCGCCGACCCGGGAGACCCAGTACTTC,CASSLALAPTRETQYF
TRBD2,TRBV7-9,NA,TRBJ2-1,TGTGCCAGCAGCTTGGCTAGCGGGAACTACAATGAGCAGTTCTTC,CASSLASGNYNEQFF
NA,TRBV19,NA,TRBJ1-1,TGTGCCAGTAGTATCTACGGGCGCACTGAAGCTTTCTTT,CASSIYGRTEAFF
TRBD2,TRBV15,NA,TRBJ2-1,TGTGCCACCAGCAGAGGGACTAGCGGGAGGTACAATGAGCAGTTCTTC,CATSRGTSGRYNEQFF
TRBD2,TRBV7-9,NA,TRBJ2-1,TGTGCCAGCACCCCTCGGGCTAGCGGAAGCTCCTACAATGAGCAGTTCTTC,CASTPRASGSSYNEQFF
TRBD2,TRBV20-1,NA,TRBJ2-1,TGCAGTGCTAGAGCTCCAAGCGGGAGGGAGTACAATGAGCAGTTCTTC,CSARAPSGREYNEQFF
TRBD2,TRBV20-1,NA,TRBJ2-5,TGCAGTGCTAGCCGACTAGCAGAGACCCAGTACTTC,CSASRLAETQYF
NA,TRBV20-1,NA,TRBJ2-7,TGCAGTGCTAGAAGGGACTCAAGCTCCTACGAGCAGTACTTC,CSARRDSSSYEQYF
NA,TRBV27,few,TRBJ2-7,TGTGCCAGCAGTCCCCGGGCTAGCGTTAACTACGAGCAGTACTTC,CASSPRASVNYEQYF
TRBD2,TRBV20-1,few,TRBJ2-7,TGCAGTGCCCGGCTAGCGGGAGTTTCCTACGAGCAGTACTTC,CSARLAGVSYEQYF
NA,TRBV18,NA,TRBJ1-6,TGTGCCAGCTCACCATTTACTCAGGGGTCTGATTCACCCCTCCACTTT,CASSPFTQGSDSPLHF
NA,TRBV7-2,few,TRBJ2-5,TGTGCCAGCAGCTCGAACTATATCCAAGAGACCCAGTACTTC,CASSSNYIQETQYF